This T cell receptor beta chain came from a study of blood T cell repertoires in COVID-19. The wider study: COVID-19 samples collected from the United States, Italy and Spain covered acute and convalescent phases. T cells, B-cell-depleted T cells, or PBMCs supplied cDNA or gDNA.

In the authors' methods: Researchers report that nucleated cell counts were estimated from reference gene primer amplification. Data came from immunoSEQ multiplex PCR; TCRdb stores just in-frame clones and leaves some out. V and J calls and clone size are those listed in that table; D and trimming were worked out from the DNA. The sample carries 100,000 to 150,000 clones, about nine tenths recorded once. Patients from Seattle were sampled longitudinally, starting during active infection. The CDR3 extends over 13 amino acids. With 2 bases removed from V and 15 bases from J, the gap between germline ends came to 17 bases. Germline-derived CDR1 and CDR2 are SNHLY and FYNNEI.

The rearrangement links TRBV2 to TRBJ2-1; possibly TRBD2 for D (6 bases). Sequences were obtained from peripheral blood. This receptor was obtained from a woman aged 70-85 years with COVID-19, enrolled during active disease. CDR3 in DNA: TGTGCCAGCAGTGAATCAGCGGGCCCCGGGGGGTTCTTC. Translation: CASSESAGPGGFF. The complete variable domain, with remaining parts taken from reference TRBV2 and TRBJ2-1, reads EPEVTQTPSHQVTQMGQEVILRCVPISNHLYFYWYRQILGQKVEFLVSFYNNEISEKSEIFDDQFSVERPDGSNFTLKIRSTKLEDSAMYFCASSESAGPGGFFGPGTRLTVL.